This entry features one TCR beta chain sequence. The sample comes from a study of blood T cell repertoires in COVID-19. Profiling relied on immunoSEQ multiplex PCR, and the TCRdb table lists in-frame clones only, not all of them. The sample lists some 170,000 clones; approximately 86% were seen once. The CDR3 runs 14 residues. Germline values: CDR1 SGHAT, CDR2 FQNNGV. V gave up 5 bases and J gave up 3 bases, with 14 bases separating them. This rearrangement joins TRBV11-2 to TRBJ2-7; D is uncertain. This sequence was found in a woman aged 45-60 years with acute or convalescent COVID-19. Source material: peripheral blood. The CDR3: CASSRLASLYEQYF. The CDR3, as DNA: TGTGCCAGCAGCCGCTTGGCCTCTCTCTACGAGCAGTACTTC.